This T cell receptor beta chain originates from a study of blood T cell repertoires in COVID-19. Across the whole study: Sites across the United States, Italy and Spain contributed samples from acute and convalescent COVID-19. Sources were T cells, B-cell-depleted T cells, or PBMCs; the material itself was cDNA or gDNA.

This CDR3 contains 14 residues. Germline V gene sequence: CDR1 SGHTA, CDR2 FQGTGA. V lost 5 bases, J lost 5 bases, and 4 bases stayed unmatched. In the authors' methods: Nucleated cell counts were estimated from reference gene primer amplification. Repertoires were generated with immunoSEQ multiplex PCR, while TCRdb's copy carries only in-frame clones and drops some. The V and J calls and clone size were taken over from that table, and D and trimming were inferred from the DNA. Among under 70,000 clones listed, 90% were seen once. Sequenced sample: peripheral blood. The chain has TRBV7-3 and TRBJ2-2; TRBD1 matches 8 bases. The clonotype comes from a human donor with active COVID-19. The donor label of this sample is uncertain. The CDR3 DNA reads as TGTGCCAGCAGCGAAAGACAGGGGACCGGGGAGCTGTTTTTT. It translates to CASSERQGTGELFF.